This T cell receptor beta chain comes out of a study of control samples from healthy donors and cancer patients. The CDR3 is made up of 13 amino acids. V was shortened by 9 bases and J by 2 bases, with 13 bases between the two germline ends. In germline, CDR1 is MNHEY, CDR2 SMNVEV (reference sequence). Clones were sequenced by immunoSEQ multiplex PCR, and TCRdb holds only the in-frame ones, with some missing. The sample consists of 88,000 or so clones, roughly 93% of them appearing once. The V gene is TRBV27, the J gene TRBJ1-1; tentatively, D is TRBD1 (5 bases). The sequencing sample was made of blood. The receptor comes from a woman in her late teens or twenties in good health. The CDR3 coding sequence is TGTGCCAGTAAAACCGGGGGAAACACTGAAGCTTTCTTT. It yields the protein CASKTGGNTEAFF.